The 14 T cell receptor beta chains given below trace back to one sample, sequenced in a study of T cell responses to AZD1222 COVID-19 vaccine. TCRdb keeps only in-frame clones here, not all; method: immunoSEQ multiplex PCR. Here the sample spans roughly 190,000 clones, 91% being singletons. Sequencing used peripheral blood, obtained 28 days after the second AZD1222 dose. These receptors originate from an adult who received the AZD1222 COVID-19 vaccine.

This clone was counted once. DNA of the CDR3: TGTGCCAGCAGCTTGCAACAGCACAATGAGCAGTTCTTC. Translated, it gives CASSLQQHNEQFF. This chain joins TRBV5-5 and TRBJ2-1, with D unclear. This CDR3 comprises 13 residues. Germline CDR1 and CDR2: SGHKS and YYEKEE (reference sequence). V was shortened by 1 base and J by 5 bases, with 7 bases between the two germline ends.

The chain carries TRBV18 and TRBJ2-7; D not certain. This CDR3 is built from 11 residues. Trimming cost V 5 bases and J 3 bases, with 5 bases left between them. CDR1 is KGHSH, CDR2 LQKENI, per germline. CDR3 protein: CASSSRYEQYF. The CDR3 bases are TGTGCCAGCTCATCGCGCTACGAGCAGTACTTC.

V is TRBV4-2 and J is TRBJ2-5; D not resolved. V was cut by 0 bases and J by 5 bases, with 13 bases left in between. The CDR3 covers 15 residues. CDR1 is LGHNA and CDR2 is YNFKEQ in the germline V gene. CDR3 loop: CASSQERGAQETQYF. CDR3 nucleotide sequence: TGTGCCAGCAGCCAAGAAAGAGGAGCCCAGGAGACCCAGTACTTC.

This chain links TRBV9 with TRBJ2-1; TRBD2 matches 7 bases. CDR3 length: 17 residues. From germline, CDR1 is SGDLS and CDR2 YYNGEE. The junction had 12 bases not matched to a gene; V was cut back by 2 bases and J by 4 bases. The CDR3 bases are TGTGCCAGCAGCGTGGCGGGAGCCTCCCCCGGGTACAATGAGCAGTTCTTC. Translated, it gives CASSVAGASPGYNEQFF.

This chain joins TRBV5-1 and TRBJ2-3; D is perhaps TRBD1 or TRBD2 (5 bases each). V was shortened by 0 bases and J by 4 bases, with 15 bases between the two germline ends. From germline, CDR1 is SGHRS and CDR2 YFSETQ. This CDR3 comprises 16 residues. This chain's CDR3 is CASSLEAGRGADTQYF. CDR3 DNA sequence: TGCGCCAGCAGCTTGGAGGCAGGGAGAGGTGCAGATACGCAGTATTTT.

V usage is TRBV2 and J usage is TRBJ1-1; D is unclear. V was shortened by 1 base and J by 3 bases, with 3 bases between the two germline ends. The CDR3 is 12 amino acids. Germline V CDR1 and CDR2: SNHLY, FYNNEI. CDR3 region: CASSEGDTEAFF. As DNA, the CDR3 is TGTGCCAGCAGTGAAGGGGACACTGAAGCTTTCTTT.

The rearrangement links TRBV24-1 to TRBJ1-1, with 9 bases aligning to TRBD1. J gave up 7 bases and V 4 bases, and 6 bases lay outside the gene matches. The germline CDR1 and CDR2 sequences are KGHDR and SFDVKD. The CDR3 is made up of 14 amino acids. For the CDR3, the DNA is TGTGCCACCAGTGAGGCCGGACAGGGGTATGAAGCTTTCTTT. The encoded protein is CATSEAGQGYEAFF.

The J gene is TRBJ1-4, the V gene TRBV5-1; 9 bases are shared with TRBD1. V dropped 1 base and J dropped 5; count of bases not matched to a gene: 9. The CDR3 sequence is 17 residues long. Germline CDR1 reads SGHRS; CDR2 reads YFSETQ. The DNA for the CDR3 is TGCGCCAGCAGCTTGACGCCCATGGGGACAGGGAATGAAAAACTGTTTTTT. It translates to CASSLTPMGTGNEKLFF.

The chain uses TRBV6-6 and TRBJ1-2; D uncertain. Germline V lookup: CDR1 MNHNY, CDR2 SVGAGI (reference sequence). The CDR3 extends over 17 amino acids. V lost 6 bases and J lost 0, with 20 bases in between. The CDR3 region has the DNA TGTGCCAGCAGACGAGACGCGGGCCCAAATTCTAACTATGGCTACACCTTC. This gives the protein CASRRDAGPNSNYGYTF.

This clone appeared once. The V call is TRBV21-1, the J call TRBJ2-7; TRBD2, the table's D call, lacks a check against the DNA. TRBV21-1 is noted as a pseudogene. The CDR3 is made up of 17 amino acids. The CDR3 is CASSKRPGLAFSYEQYF. CDR3 bases: TGTGCCAGCAGCAAACGTCCGGGACTAGCTTTTTCCTACGAGCAGTACTTC.

CDR3 DNA sequence: TGTGCCAGCAGCCCCCGAAGTGGCCCAGCTGTGAGCAATGAGCAGTTCTTC. This encodes CASSPRSGPAVSNEQFF. The chain uses TRBV4-2 and TRBJ2-1; D gene ambiguous. The germline V gene has CDR1 LGHNA and CDR2 YNFKEQ. This CDR3 region has 17 residues. The V end was cut by 4 bases, the J end by 6 bases, with 22 bases between.

The chain carries TRBV6-6 and TRBJ1-5; 9 nucleotides agree with TRBD1. The CDR3 runs to 16 residues. The junction had 6 bases not matched to a gene; V was cut back by 5 bases and J by 1 base. Germline V gene lookup returns CDR1 MNHNY and CDR2 SVGAGI (reference sequence). Here the CDR3 DNA reads TGTGCCAGCAGTCGAGGGGGGACAGGGAGCAATCAGCCCCAGCATTTT. This translates into CASSRGGTGSNQPQHF.

The J gene is TRBJ2-3, the V gene TRBV13; D remains ambiguous. Trimming left V 1 base short and J 5 bases short, with 4 bases between. The length of the CDR3 is 12 residues. The germline CDR1 and CDR2 sequences are PRHDT and FYEKMQ (reference sequence). CDR3 coding DNA: TGTGCCAGCAGCTTAGAGATAGATACGCAGTATTTT. Its translation: CASSLEIDTQYF.

The chain combines TRBV7-9 with TRBJ2-7; D gene ambiguous. Germline V gives CDR1 SEHNR, CDR2 FQNEAQ (reference sequence). The CDR3 consists of 13 residues. The V gene lost 3 bases and the J gene lost 3 bases, with 9 bases spanning the gap. CDR3 coding DNA: TGTGCCAGCAGCTTTCCGCCAAACTACGAGCAGTACTTC. Residues: CASSFPPNYEQYF. The variable domain in full, completed from reference TRBV7-9 and TRBJ2-7, reads DTGVSQNPRHKITKRGQNVTFRCDPISEHNRLYWYRQTLGQGPEFLTYFQNEAQLEKSRLLSDRFSAERPKGSFSTLEIQRTEQGDSAMYLCASSFPPNYEQYFGPGTRLTVT.